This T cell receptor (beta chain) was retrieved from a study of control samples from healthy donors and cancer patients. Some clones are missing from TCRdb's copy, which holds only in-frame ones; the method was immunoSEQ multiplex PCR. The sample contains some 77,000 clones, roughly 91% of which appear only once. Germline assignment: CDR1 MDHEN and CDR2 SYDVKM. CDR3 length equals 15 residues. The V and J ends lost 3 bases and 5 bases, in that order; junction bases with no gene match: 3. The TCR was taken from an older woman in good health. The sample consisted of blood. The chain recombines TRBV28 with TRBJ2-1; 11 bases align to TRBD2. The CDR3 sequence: CASSLRGLADNEQFF. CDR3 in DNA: TGTGCCAGCAGTTTGAGGGGACTAGCGGACAATGAGCAGTTCTTC.